The present T cell receptor (beta chain) was sequenced within a study of T cells in Graves' hyperthyroidism and ophthalmopathy. Study-wide results and caveats: Most thyroid clonotypes that were expanded above 0.001 also turned up in blood.

CDR1 and CDR2 from the germline V gene are SGHTA and FQGTGA. This CDR3 contains 15 residues. The junction had 12 bases not matched to a gene; V was cut back by 6 bases and J by 4 bases. Researchers amplified the TCR beta CDR3 regions from RNA transcripts. When the TCR CDR3 underwent first-round RT-PCR, the HTBI primer set was used. TCRdb independently ran MiXCR on the multiplex PCR reads; one entry per CDR3 protein. The sample carries some 460,000 distinct CDR3 sequences, 15% to 18% recorded once. PBMCs were derived from 10 ml fresh peripheral blood. As concerns this clonotype: The antigen remains unidentified.

This chain connects TRBV7-3 to TRBJ2-7, with 7 bases aligning to TRBD1. The sample was blood. The clonotype comes from a woman under 30 with Graves' hyperthyroidism. The CDR3 here is CASSSPGQRPYEQYF. CDR3 DNA sequence: TGTGCCAGCAGTTCTCCGGGACAGCGCCCTTACGAGCAGTACTTC. Complete variable domain (other parts from reference TRBV7-3 and TRBJ2-7): GAGVSQTPSNKVTEKGKYVELRCDPISGHTALYWYRQSLGQGPEFLIYFQGTGAADDSGLPNDRFFAVRPEGSVSTLKIQRTERGDSAVYLCASSSPGQRPYEQYFGPGTRLTVT.